This T cell receptor (beta chain) was sequenced in a study of blood T cell repertoires in COVID-19. This table comes from immunoSEQ multiplex PCR, and its TCRdb copy is limited to in-frame clones, with some not included. Counted here are around 80,000 clones, 70% to 75% occurring once; the ten biggest clones make up 5% to 6%. This CDR3 spans 14 amino acids. CDR1 and CDR2 from the germline V gene are MDHEN and SYDVKM. V lost 2 bases to trimming and J lost 7 bases, with 12 bases between them. The chain joins TRBV28 to TRBJ2-1; no reliable D call. The clonotype was recovered from a man aged 50-60 years with active or convalescent COVID-19. The material sequenced was peripheral blood. The CDR3 reads CASSLGPSRNEQFF. CDR3 in DNA: TGTGCCAGCAGTTTAGGTCCTTCCCGGAATGAGCAGTTCTTC.